A selection of T cell receptor beta chains follows, all from one sample in a study of T-cell memory formation after mild COVID-19. TCRdb passed the 5' RACE reads through MiXCR, listing each CDR3 protein once. The sample records some 130,000 distinct CDR3 sequences, approximately 5.9% being singletons. Source material: PBMCs or a T cell subset sorted from them (not recorded which). All receptors derive from an adult woman who had mild COVID-19 (a few samples of this study predate the infection). Cell type and time point are not known. Both conserved end residues are part of each CDR3. The D gene is left open where the match is weak. A row's size may be missing; if present it is once, few, many or a size class.

TRBV6-6	TRBJ2-1	many	TRBD2	TGTGCCAGCAGTGACCGGGACAAATATCCCGCGGGAGGGGTCAATGAGCAGTTCTTC	CASSDRDKYPAGGVNEQFF
TRBV4-2	TRBJ2-3	many	TRBD2	TGTGCCAGCAGCCAAGATCTTGCGGGGGGGGCCCGTGAAGATACGCAGTATTTT	CASSQDLAGGAREDTQYF
TRBV5-1	TRBJ2-3	few	TRBD2	TGCGCCAGCAGCTTAGGACTAGCGGGAGGTAGCACAGATACGCAGTATTTT	CASSLGLAGGSTDTQYF
TRBV25-1	TRBJ2-3	few	NA	TGTGCCAGCAGTGAGAGGGAAAGCACAGATACGCAGTATTTT	CASSERESTDTQYF
TRBV29-1	TRBJ1-1	many	NA	TGCAGCCTTAAGGCGGGACGCGGGAACACTGAAGCTTTCTTT	CSLKAGRGNTEAFF
TRBV9	TRBJ1-2	NA	NA	TGTGCCAGCACTCGGGATTCCTATGGCTACACCTTC	CASTRDSYGYTF
TRBV9	TRBJ1-5	NA	NA	TGTGCCAGCAGCGTAGGGGGCAGAAGCAATCAGCCCCAGCATTTT	CASSVGGRSNQPQHF
TRBV21-1	TRBJ2-7	few	NA	TGTGCCAGCAGCACCCGGGACAGGGACGGTCTAACCTACGAGCAGTACTTC	CASSTRDRDGLTYEQYF
TRBV7-9	TRBJ2-7	few	TRBD2	TGTGCCAGCAGCTGGGAGGGAGTCGGGAGGCAGTACTTC	CASSWEGVGRQYF
TRBV28	TRBJ1-1	many	NA	TGTGCCAGCAGTTTCGAGGTTATGATGAACACTGAAGCTTTCTTT	CASSFEVMMNTEAFF
TRBV18	TRBJ2-6	few	NA	TGTGCCAGCTCACCACGGGACTCTGGGGCCAACGTCCTGACTTTC	CASSPRDSGANVLTF
TRBV20-1	TRBJ2-7	many	NA	TGCAGTGCTAGTAAGCGGGCAGCCTACGAGCAGTACTTC	CSASKRAAYEQYF
TRBV5-1	TRBJ2-1	many	TRBD1	TGCGCCAGCGCCCCCGGGACAGGGGTTGACAATGAGCAGTTCTTC	CASAPGTGVDNEQFF
TRBV7-3	TRBJ1-3	few	NA	TGTGCCAGCAGCGCCGGGGGGAAAGGTGGAAACACCATATATTTT	CASSAGGKGGNTIYF
TRBV20-1	TRBJ2-4	few	NA	TGCAGTGCTAGACGGGACTTGAATCTAGCCAAAAACATTCAGTACTTC	CSARRDLNLAKNIQYF
TRBV9	TRBJ2-1	NA	NA	TGTGCCAGCAGCGTAGTCCAGGGTCCGGACAATGAGCAGTTCTTC	CASSVVQGPDNEQFF